This T cell receptor (beta chain) comes out of a study of post-analysis software for immune sequencing data. Study details: Patients had relapsing-remitting, secondary progressive or progressive-relapsing multiple sclerosis; some lacked subtype. Points from the study as a whole: Among five TRBV segments more frequent in patients than controls were TRBV5-6, TRBV5-1 and TRBV20-1. Significantly lower normalized Chao1 diversity was seen in multiple sclerosis patients than in controls. By F measure, strong co-clustering occurred among samples prepared in the same batch.

cDNA libraries of TCR beta carried unique molecular identifiers. T cells, roughly 0.95 to 10 million of them, yielded 500,000 or so cDNA molecules. A single record per CDR3 protein comes from TCRdb applying MiXCR to the PCR reads. The sample records fewer than 700,000 distinct CDR3 sequences, 44% being singletons. The CDR3 has 14 residues. Germline V gene data show CDR1 as KGHDR and CDR2 as SFDVKD. Trimming cost V 3 bases and J 2 bases, with 9 bases left between them. Details on this clonotype: Its antigen remains unknown.

The sequence was collected from a girl between 5 and 17 years old with multiple sclerosis. V and J are TRBV24-1 and TRBJ1-1; no clear D gene. Sample: blood. CDR3 amino acids: CATSDGRGNTEAFF. As DNA, the CDR3 is TGTGCCACCAGTGATGGTAGAGGTAACACTGAAGCTTTCTTT.